This T cell receptor beta chain appears in the sequencing data of a study of cytomegalovirus exposure and HLA in healthy donors. Study conclusions and caveats: The authors judged a highly shared variant cluster likely a sequencing artifact. A later analysis by the authors found several of the most significant clusters apparently linked to common viral pathogens. Reported results showed that the classifier diagnosed cytomegalovirus status with high specificity and sensitivity. Associated with cytomegalovirus, according to the listing, were approximately 160 TCR beta chains.

About this clone: Its matching antigen is unknown.

In the PCR, 60 Vbeta and 13 Jbeta primers were used. The repertoire was sequenced with immunoSEQ multiplex PCR; TCRdb's copy has only in-frame clones and lacks some. The sample yields about 130,000 clones, about 81% seen once. The sequenced sample was PBMCs. The receptor was derived from a woman aged 50 to 60 in good health and CMV-seropositive.

CDR3 coding DNA: TGCGCCAGCAGCCAAGGTGCGGGCACCCGCTCTGGAAACACCATATATTTT. Protein product: CASSQGAGTRSGNTIYF. V gene TRBV4-1 combines with J gene TRBJ1-3; the D is unclear. The CDR3 spans 17 residues. The germline V and J ends were trimmed by 1 base and 0 bases, with 13 bases remaining between them. Germline loops: CDR1 MGHRA, CDR2 YSYEKL.